Listed here are 27 T cell receptor beta chains from one sample, sequenced in a study of blood T cell repertoires in COVID-19. Data came from immunoSEQ multiplex PCR; TCRdb stores just in-frame clones and leaves some out. This sample has about 230,000 clones, with around 78% found just once. The sample taken for sequencing was peripheral blood. The receptors originated from a woman between 70 and 85 years old with active or convalescent COVID-19.

This chain links TRBV27 with TRBJ2-1; D is ambiguous. CDR3 size: 14 residues. V gave up 3 bases and J gave up 6 bases, with 12 bases separating them. Germline assignment: CDR1 MNHEY and CDR2 SMNVEV (reference sequence). CDR3 loop: CASSFGTPFNEQFF. CDR3 DNA sequence: TGTGCCAGCAGTTTCGGTACTCCGTTCAATGAGCAGTTCTTC.

This clone appeared many times. The CDR3, as DNA: TGTGCCAGCAGCTTAAGGGGGGACAGGGGACCCCAAGAGACCCAGTACTTC. Residues: CASSLRGDRGPQETQYF. This chain uses TRBV5-4 with TRBJ2-5; 10 nucleotides align to TRBD1. CDR1 is SGHNT, CDR2 YYREEE, per germline (reference sequence). V dropped 2 bases and J dropped 1; count of bases not matched to a gene: 8. The CDR3 length is 17 residues.

The chain links TRBV6-4 to TRBJ1-4; D may be TRBD1 (5 bases). Deletions cut 7 bases from V and 11 bases from J, with 14 bases between. The CDR3 is made up of 12 amino acids. Per the germline V gene, CDR1 is MRHNA and CDR2 is SNTAGT. Here the CDR3 DNA reads TGTGCCAGCAAAGGGGCAGCGGGGAAACTGTTTTTT. Protein: CASKGAAGKLFF.

The chain recombines TRBV14 with TRBJ1-1; D is ambiguous. The CDR3 length is 17 residues. Germline V gene data show CDR1 as SGHDN and CDR2 as FVKESK. Trimming took 0 bases from V and 1 from J, leaving 15 bases between them. CDR3 DNA: TGTGCCAGCAGCCAAGATCCGGGTTACTGGCGGAACACTGAAGCTTTCTTT. Protein product: CASSQDPGYWRNTEAFF.

This chain links TRBV28 with TRBJ2-1; TRBD1 agrees at 10 bases. V shed 7 bases, J shed 8 bases, and the junction held 11 bases outside the gene matches. CDR3 length equals 15 residues. From germline, CDR1 is MDHEN and CDR2 SYDVKM. The CDR3 spells CASTKDRGDLDEQFF. In nucleotides, the CDR3 is TGTGCCAGCACCAAGGACAGGGGGGACTTGGATGAGCAGTTCTTC.

The chain couples TRBV30 to TRBJ1-2; D uncertain. The germline V gene has CDR1 GTSNPN and CDR2 SVGIG (reference sequence). The CDR3 length is 14 residues. Trimming left V 2 bases short and J 4 bases short, with 14 bases between. In nucleotides, the CDR3 is TGTGCCTGGAGTCGTCAACAGAGCGGCTATGGCTACACCTTC. This codes for CAWSRQQSGYGYTF.

This clone appeared once. This chain joins TRBV7-8 and TRBJ1-2; 9 bases are a match to TRBD1. J was trimmed by 4 bases and V by 5 bases; bases with no gene match: 17. The germline gives CDR1 SGHVS, CDR2 FQNEAQ. This CDR3 has 18 residues. The CDR3 bases are TGTGCCAGCAGCCCGAGGACCCTTGGGACAGGGAAGGGCTATGGCTACACCTTC. Protein sequence: CASSPRTLGTGKGYGYTF.

This chain links TRBV5-4 with TRBJ1-3; TRBD1 might be the D (6 bases). CDR1 and CDR2 (germline): SGHNT, YYREEE (reference sequence). Trimming left V 4 bases short and J 2 bases short, with 10 bases between. CDR3 length: 14 amino acids. This CDR3 is CASSPAGAGNTIYF. Written as DNA, the CDR3 is TGTGCCAGCAGCCCTGCAGGGGCTGGAAACACCATATATTTT.

CDR3 bases: TGTGCCAGCATGGAGACTAGCGGGGGCCTCTACAATGAGCAGTTCTTC. This gives the protein CASMETSGGLYNEQFF. The chain uses TRBV2 and TRBJ2-1; 12 positions match TRBD2. V lost 7 bases and J lost 3; bases outside the gene matches: 7. CDR3 length: 16 residues. Germline-derived CDR1 and CDR2 are SNHLY and FYNNEI.

The gene calls are TRBV7-9 and TRBJ1-2, with 7 bases lining up with TRBD1. CDR3 size: 14 residues. The V segment lost 5 bases and the J segment 7 bases; nucleotides outside the gene matches: 10. CDR1 is SEHNR and CDR2 is FQNEAQ in the germline V gene (reference sequence). DNA of the CDR3: TGTGCCAGCAGCGCCGGGACAGTGGAGAGTGGCTACACCTTC. This translates into CASSAGTVESGYTF.

The rearrangement joins TRBV7-6 to TRBJ1-3; no firm D call. V lost 1 base to trimming and J lost 7 bases, with 11 bases between them. This CDR3 has 14 amino acids. The V gene's germline CDR1 is SGHVS and CDR2 FNYEAQ. CDR3 residues: CASSLEAEANTIYF. For the CDR3, the DNA is TGTGCCAGCAGCTTAGAAGCCGAAGCGAACACCATATATTTT.

The genes are TRBV5-5 and TRBJ1-2; D possibly corresponds to TRBD1 (5 bases). Germline CDR1 SGHKS, CDR2 YYEKEE (reference sequence). Deletions cut 5 bases from V and 4 bases from J, with 9 bases between. This CDR3 region has 12 residues. CDR3 bases: TGTGCCAGCAGTGAGACAGCCTATGGCTACACCTTC. This gives the protein CASSETAYGYTF.

The chain employs TRBV28 and TRBJ1-2; no clear D gene. This CDR3 has 15 residues. Trimming removed 7 bases from V and 6 bases from J, with 21 bases in between. The germline V gene has CDR1 MDHEN and CDR2 SYDVKM. The CDR3 spells CASTSSGEATHGYTF. The CDR3 nucleotides read TGTGCCAGCACCTCGAGTGGGGAGGCTACGCATGGCTACACCTTC.

This clone was found a few times. The V gene is TRBV2, the J gene TRBJ1-3; 8 positions match TRBD1. Trimming took 6 bases from V and 4 from J; bases not matched to a gene: 2. CDR1 SNHLY and CDR2 FYNNEI come from the germline V gene. CDR3 length: 13 residues. The CDR3 sequence is CASRDRAGNTIYF. Written as DNA, the CDR3 is TGTGCCAGCAGGGACAGGGCGGGAAACACCATATATTTT.

The chain is built from TRBV7-9 and TRBJ1-6; unclear D gene. V gave up 2 bases and J gave up 6 bases, with 8 bases separating them. CDR1 and CDR2 (germline): SEHNR, FQNEAQ (reference sequence). This CDR3 is built from 14 residues. The DNA for the CDR3 is TGTGCCAGCAGCTTACAGGCCCCTAATTCACCCCTCCACTTT. Amino acid sequence: CASSLQAPNSPLHF.

This clone was counted ten times or more. This sequence joins TRBV2 and TRBJ1-4, with TRBD1 as a possible D gene (5 bases). CDR3 length equals 15 residues. The V gene lost 1 base and the J gene lost 0 bases, with 6 bases spanning the gap. CDR1 and CDR2 from the germline V gene are SNHLY and FYNNEI. The CDR3 DNA sequence: TGTGCCAGCAGTGAAGGGGGCTCAACTAATGAAAAACTGTTTTTT. It yields the protein CASSEGGSTNEKLFF.

The chain joins TRBV6-4 to TRBJ1-5; the D gene is possibly TRBD1 (6 bases). The CDR3 consists of 15 residues. Per the germline V gene, CDR1 is MRHNA and CDR2 is SNTAGT. Deletions cut 6 bases from V and 0 bases from J, with 12 bases between. This chain's CDR3 is CASREQGYSNQPQHF. The CDR3 nucleotides read TGTGCCAGCAGAGAACAGGGATATAGCAATCAGCCCCAGCATTTT.

The V call is TRBV5-1, the J call TRBJ2-2; 8 positions agree with TRBD1. The CDR3 is made up of 15 amino acids. Per germline, CDR1 SGHRS and CDR2 YFSETQ. V lost 4 bases, J lost 1 base, and 3 bases stayed unmatched. The CDR3 sequence is CASSVGQGNTGELFF. CDR3 DNA sequence: TGCGCCAGCAGCGTCGGACAGGGGAACACCGGGGAGCTGTTTTTT.

The chain joins TRBV19 to TRBJ1-2, with a weak D call TRBD1 (5 bases). This CDR3 comprises 14 residues. V was clipped by 3 bases and J by 3 bases, with 11 bases between them. Germline CDR1 and CDR2: LNHDA and SQIVND (reference sequence). Here the CDR3 DNA reads TGTGCCAGTAGTATTGATGTCAGGGACTATGGCTACACCTTC. Amino acids: CASSIDVRDYGYTF. The full variable domain, completed using reference TRBV19 and TRBJ1-2, is DGGITQSPKYLFRKEGQNVTLSCEQNLNHDAMYWYRQDPGQGLRLIYYSQIVNDFQKGDIAEGYSVSREKKESFPLTVTSAQKNPTAFYLCASSIDVRDYGYTFGSGTRLTVV.

The count of this clone is one. This CDR3 reads CAISASSGTSGKTDTQYF. The CDR3 DNA is TGTGCCATCAGTGCCTCTTCCGGGACTAGCGGGAAAACAGATACGCAGTATTTT. The V gene is TRBV10-3, the J gene TRBJ2-3; 13 bases agree with TRBD2. The junction had 10 bases not matched to a gene; V was cut back by 4 bases and J by 3 bases. CDR3 size: 18 residues. Germline CDR1 is ENHRY and CDR2 is SYGVKD.

The chain couples TRBV11-3 to TRBJ2-7, with no clear D. Germline V gene data show CDR1 as SGHNT and CDR2 as YENEEA. This CDR3 is 13 amino acids long. With 1 base removed from V and 4 bases from J, the gap between germline ends came to 8 bases. CDR3 nucleotides: TGTGCCAGCAGCTTAGGTCCCAGGTACGAGCAGTACTTC. This gives the protein CASSLGPRYEQYF.

The chain uses TRBV10-3 and TRBJ1-2; no definite D call. The CDR3 runs 13 residues. Germline assignment: CDR1 ENHRY and CDR2 SYGVKD. With 4 bases removed from V and 8 bases from J, the gap between germline ends came to 14 bases. CDR3 sequence reads: CAISGAQLGGYTF. The CDR3 DNA reads as TGTGCCATCAGTGGAGCACAACTGGGCGGCTACACCTTC.

V usage is TRBV10-3 and J usage is TRBJ1-2; TRBD1 is a possible D gene (6 bases). The germline V and J ends were trimmed by 5 bases and 4 bases, with 11 bases remaining between them. The CDR3 runs 13 residues. Germline V CDR1 and CDR2: ENHRY, SYGVKD. CDR3 DNA sequence: TGTGCCATCAGTTCCGACAGGTTCTATGGCTACACCTTC. Residues: CAISSDRFYGYTF.

The chain combines TRBV28 with TRBJ1-2; 7 bases line up with TRBD1. The germline CDR1 and CDR2 sequences are MDHEN and SYDVKM. Unmatched junction bases numbered 3, after V lost 5 bases and J lost 3 bases. The CDR3 loop spans 13 amino acids. The CDR3: CASSVGGHYGYTF. Written as DNA, the CDR3 is TGTGCCAGCAGTGTAGGGGGCCACTATGGCTACACCTTC.

The chain employs TRBV4-3 and TRBJ1-2; 8 positions agree with TRBD1. CDR3 size: 17 residues. V gave up 4 bases and J gave up 4 bases; unmatched junction bases: 14. From germline, CDR1 is LGHNA and CDR2 YSLEER. CDR3 bases: TGCGCCAGCAGCCCTCATTCCCCGGGACAGGTCCTCTATGGCTACACCTTC. Translation: CASSPHSPGQVLYGYTF.

The genes are TRBV6-6 and TRBJ1-1, with TRBD1 matching over 7 bases. Germline CDR1 reads MNHNY; CDR2 reads SVGAGI (reference sequence). The CDR3 runs to 13 residues. Germline trimming cut 6 bases from V and 3 bases from J; bases unmatched to any gene: 4. The DNA for the CDR3 is TGTGCCAGCAGAACCGACAGGGACACTGAAGCTTTCTTT. Amino acids: CASRTDRDTEAFF.

The chain couples TRBV2 to TRBJ1-2, with 8 bases identical to TRBD1. The CDR3 runs to 14 residues. Germline V lookup: CDR1 SNHLY, CDR2 FYNNEI. With V trimmed by 2 bases and J by 8 bases, 7 bases remained unmatched. This chain's CDR3 is CASSERTGQIGYTF. The CDR3 region has the DNA TGTGCCAGCAGTGAAAGGACAGGGCAAATAGGCTACACCTTC.